The T cell receptor beta chain described here comes from a study of blood T cell repertoires in COVID-19. Study-level background: The United States, Italy and Spain were the sources of the acute and convalescent COVID-19 samples. T cells, B-cell-depleted T cells, or PBMCs provided the cDNA or gDNA that served as material.

This CDR3 comprises 13 residues. The V gene end was trimmed by 2 bases and the J gene end by 8 bases; junction bases not matched to a gene: 4. Germline-derived CDR1 and CDR2 are SGHTA and FQGNSA. The method was immunoSEQ multiplex PCR; TCRdb's version includes in-frame clones alone and lacks a portion of them. This repertoire shows 350,000 or so clones, roughly 89% found once; its top ten account for 6.5%. The V call is TRBV7-2, the J call TRBJ1-2, with 8 bases identical to TRBD1. The sequence was collected from a man aged 18 to 29 with active or convalescent COVID-19. The sample taken for sequencing was peripheral blood. DNA for the CDR3: TGTGCCAGCAGCTTACCAGGGGGCTACGGCTACACCTTC. It yields the protein CASSLPGGYGYTF.